This paragraph covers one T cell receptor beta chain sequence. Original methodology: Cell counts per sample came from amplifying reference gene primers. Here immunoSEQ multiplex PCR was the method, and the copy in TCRdb shows in-frame clones only, minus some. D and trimming come from the DNA, and the V and J calls and clone size come from that table. The data hold approximately 220,000 clones, with around 83% observed a single time. Germline lookup yields CDR1 SNHLY and CDR2 FYNNEI. Trimming pared 8 bases from V and 0 bases from J, leaving 8 bases between. The CDR3 length is 13 residues. This entry belongs to a study of blood T cell repertoires in COVID-19. Study-wide context: Collection of acute and convalescent COVID-19 samples took place in the United States, Italy and Spain. PBMCs, B-cell-depleted T cells, or T cells were the source of the cDNA or gDNA that made up the material.

V and J are TRBV2 and TRBJ1-5; tentative D call: TRBD1 (5 bases). The sequenced material came from peripheral blood. This clonotype was obtained from a man between 45 and 60 years old who had recovered from COVID-19. The DNA for the CDR3 is TGTGCCAGCGGGGCAAATAGCAATCAGCCCCAGCATTTT. Amino acid sequence: CASGANSNQPQHF.